The 30 T cell receptor beta chains listed next were all sequenced from one sample in a study of blood T cell repertoires in COVID-19. Only in-frame clones appear in the TCRdb table, and some are missing; sequencing was by immunoSEQ multiplex PCR. The table includes about 280,000 clones, 80% to 90% detected once. Sequenced material: peripheral blood. The receptors stem from an older woman with acute or convalescent COVID-19.

V and J are TRBV6-6 and TRBJ2-3, with D perhaps TRBD1 (6 bases). Looked up from germline, CDR1 is MNHNY and CDR2 is SVGAGI (reference sequence). V lost 5 bases, J lost 5 bases, and 11 bases lay in between. The CDR3 extends over 13 amino acids. The CDR3 here is CASSAQGQDTQYF. The CDR3 region has the DNA TGTGCCAGCAGTGCGCAGGGGCAAGATACGCAGTATTTT.

The chain joins TRBV2 to TRBJ1-1; TRBD1 might be the D (5 bases). CDR1 is SNHLY and CDR2 is FYNNEI in the germline V gene. This CDR3 has 14 residues. V was shortened by 7 bases and J by 1 base, with 13 bases between the two germline ends. As DNA, the CDR3 is TGTGCCAGCAAGCGGGGGGATGGGAACACTGAAGCTTTCTTT. It specifies CASKRGDGNTEAFF.

The V call is TRBV6-6, the J call TRBJ2-6; TRBD2 aligns across 7 bases. The CDR3 runs to 15 residues. V shed 7 bases, J shed 2 bases, and the junction held 5 bases outside the gene matches. The germline gives CDR1 MNHNY, CDR2 SVGAGI (reference sequence). CDR3 nucleotides: TGTGCCAGCATTCGGGAGGCGGCTGGGGCCAACGTCCTGACTTTC. As protein: CASIREAAGANVLTF.

In this sample, this clone turned up a few times. The rearrangement links TRBV3-1 (or the pseudogene TRBV3-2) to TRBJ1-1; D not resolved. Germline assignment: CDR1 LGHDT and CDR2 YNNKEL (reference sequence). With 8 bases removed from V and 1 base from J, the gap between germline ends came to 11 bases. The CDR3 has 13 amino acids. CDR3 sequence (DNA): TGTGCCAGCGGGGAGGGAGAGAACACTGAAGCTTTCTTT. This encodes CASGEGENTEAFF.

This chain connects TRBV28 to TRBJ1-5; D gene unclear. In germline, CDR1 is MDHEN, CDR2 SYDVKM. V gave up 1 base and J gave up 6 bases, with 10 bases separating them. The length of the CDR3 is 14 residues. CDR3 sequence reads: CASSLSGGGQPQHF. CDR3 bases: TGTGCCAGCAGTTTATCCGGAGGAGGTCAGCCCCAGCATTTT.

The V and J genes are TRBV5-6 and TRBJ2-3; D uncertain. Trimming shortened V by 2 bases and J by 2 bases, and 12 bases separated the two germline ends. Germline CDR1 and CDR2: SGHDT and YYEEEE. CDR3 length equals 15 residues. The CDR3 is CASSLRVGPTDTQYF. In nucleotides, the CDR3 is TGTGCCAGCAGCTTACGGGTAGGCCCCACAGATACGCAGTATTTT.

The chain couples TRBV7-8 to TRBJ1-6; 12 bases map to TRBD1. Trimming took 8 bases from V and 10 from J; bases not matched to a gene: 6. CDR1 SGHVS and CDR2 FQNEAQ come from the germline V gene. The CDR3 sequence is 14 residues long. In DNA, the CDR3 is TGTGCCAGCCACTCGGGACAGGGGGCCTCACCCCTCCACTTT. Amino acids: CASHSGQGASPLHF. The variable domain in full, completed from reference TRBV7-8 and TRBJ1-6, reads GAGVSQSPRYKVAKRGQDVALRCDPISGHVSLFWYQQALGQGPEFLTYFQNEAQLDKSGLPSDRFFAERPEGSVSTLKIQRTQQEDSAVYLCASHSGQGASPLHFGNGTRLTVT.

J is TRBJ2-1 and V is TRBV3-1 (or the pseudogene TRBV3-2); 11 nucleotides agree with TRBD2. The V gene end was trimmed by 5 bases and the J gene end by 7 bases; junction bases not matched to a gene: 4. The CDR3 sequence is 14 residues long. Germline V lookup: CDR1 LGHDT, CDR2 YNNKEL (reference sequence). This CDR3 is CASSVTSGGNEQFF. The CDR3, as DNA: TGTGCCAGCAGCGTTACTAGCGGGGGTAATGAGCAGTTCTTC.

This clone was observed a handful of times. Other DNA sequences in this sample translate to the same CDR3. The V call is TRBV2, the J call TRBJ2-6; D unresolved. The CDR3 runs to 12 residues. With 4 bases removed from V and 4 bases from J, the gap between germline ends came to 2 bases. CDR1 is SNHLY and CDR2 is FYNNEI in the germline V gene. CDR3 residues: CASSAGANVLTF. The CDR3 DNA sequence: TGTGCCAGCAGTGCGGGGGCCAACGTCCTGACTTTC.

The genes are TRBV27 and TRBJ1-2, with 7 bases that match TRBD1. V gave up 5 bases and J gave up 1 base; unmatched junction bases: 7. Germline V lookup: CDR1 MNHEY, CDR2 SMNVEV (reference sequence). The CDR3 sequence is 15 residues long. DNA for the CDR3: TGTGCCAGCAGTCCTAGGGGGCAGGGTAACTATGGCTACACCTTC. Translated: CASSPRGQGNYGYTF.

This chain uses TRBV4-1 with TRBJ1-4, with unresolved D. CDR3 size: 12 residues. The germline V gene encodes CDR1 MGHRA and CDR2 YSYEKL. V was pared by 4 bases and J by 7 bases, with 7 bases between. CDR3 protein: CASSPGSEKLFF. The CDR3, as DNA: TGCGCCAGCAGCCCGGGAAGTGAAAAACTGTTTTTT.

The chain recombines TRBV28 with TRBJ1-4; perhaps TRBD1 as D (6 bases). The CDR3 is 17 residues long. Germline-derived CDR1 and CDR2 are MDHEN and SYDVKM. Trimming took 0 bases from V and 4 from J, leaving 15 bases between them. CDR3 DNA sequence: TGTGCCAGCAGTTTATGGGGGGCCTCGGGTCTTAATGAAAAACTGTTTTTT. Protein: CASSLWGASGLNEKLFF.

This sequence joins TRBV12-3 or TRBV12-4 and TRBJ1-5; D unclear. V was cut by 6 bases and J by 12 bases, with 12 bases left in between. The CDR3 runs 11 residues. The CDR3 DNA reads as TGTGCCAGCAGCCTTGGACTGCGCCAGCATTTT. Translating it yields CASSLGLRQHF.

The chain is built from TRBV6-5 and TRBJ1-3, with D unresolved. In germline, CDR1 is MNHEY, CDR2 SVGAGI. The CDR3 has 12 residues. The V gene lost 10 bases and the J gene lost 3 bases, with 10 bases spanning the gap. DNA of the CDR3: TGTGCCACCACGGGGAATGGAAACACCATATATTTT. Residues: CATTGNGNTIYF.

This chain joins TRBV18 and TRBJ1-1, with TRBD1 identical over 7 bases. CDR3 size: 13 residues. Germline V gene lookup returns CDR1 KGHSH and CDR2 LQKENI. With 6 bases clipped from V and 2 bases from J, the junction kept 3 bases outside the gene matches. In nucleotides, the CDR3 is TGTGCCAGCTCTCAAGGGGGCAACACTGAAGCTTTCTTT. As protein: CASSQGGNTEAFF.

The V call is TRBV7-3, the J call TRBJ1-2; D possibly corresponds to TRBD1 (6 bases). Trimming cost V 0 bases and J 8 bases, with 13 bases left between them. CDR3 size: 14 residues. Germline V lookup: CDR1 SGHTA, CDR2 FQGTGA. CDR3 loop: CASSLTGAGDGYTF. DNA for the CDR3: TGTGCCAGCAGCTTAACGGGGGCAGGGGACGGCTACACCTTC.

The chain couples TRBV29-1 to TRBJ2-5; D is perhaps TRBD1 (7 bases). The CDR3 has 12 residues. V was clipped by 3 bases and J by 5 bases, with 10 bases between them. Germline CDR1 and CDR2: SQVTM and ANQGSEA. CDR3 residues: CSVDPGGETQYF. In DNA form, the CDR3 reads TGCAGCGTTGACCCAGGGGGGGAGACCCAGTACTTC.

This clone was seen a single time. The J gene is TRBJ1-5, the V gene TRBV18; 10 bases are shared with TRBD1. This CDR3 contains 16 residues. V lost 4 bases and J lost 7; bases outside the gene matches: 10. Germline V gene data show CDR1 as KGHSH and CDR2 as LQKENI. In DNA form, the CDR3 reads TGTGCCAGCTCACAGTCGACAGGGGGCGGGAGGCAGCCCCAGCATTTT. Its translation is CASSQSTGGGRQPQHF.

The chain is built from TRBV2 and TRBJ1-2, with a weak D call TRBD1 (6 bases). The CDR3 is 13 residues long. Trimming stripped 2 bases from V and 2 bases from J, with 6 bases between. Germline CDR1 and CDR2: SNHLY and FYNNEI. The CDR3 here is CASSETGNYGYTF. DNA of the CDR3: TGTGCCAGCAGTGAAACAGGGAACTATGGCTACACCTTC.

The rearrangement joins TRBV5-5 to TRBJ2-7, with TRBD1 matching over 7 bases. CDR1 and CDR2 from the germline V gene are SGHKS and YYEKEE (reference sequence). With 5 bases clipped from V and 3 bases from J, the junction kept 8 bases outside the gene matches. This CDR3 comprises 14 residues. DNA of the CDR3: TGTGCCAGCAGGAATAACAGGGGTATCTACGAGCAGTACTTC. Its protein product is CASRNNRGIYEQYF.

This chain links TRBV15 with TRBJ2-7, with 9 bases matching TRBD2. Germline V gives CDR1 LNHNV, CDR2 YYDKDF (reference sequence). Trimming at V came to 0 bases and at J to 2 bases, leaving 5 bases not matched to a gene. The CDR3 contains 16 residues. CDR3 sequence (DNA): TGTGCCACCAGCAGAGATTCCCAGCGGGGGGCCTACGAGCAGTACTTC. Translated: CATSRDSQRGAYEQYF.

J is TRBJ1-5 and V is TRBV6-2 or TRBV6-3, with 10 bases lining up with TRBD1. The J segment lost 4 bases and the V segment lost 4 bases, leaving 7 bases of the junction unmatched. Per the germline V gene, CDR1 is MNHEY and CDR2 is SVGEGT. The CDR3 extends over 16 amino acids. The CDR3 nucleotides read TGTGCCAGCAGTTCCGGACAGGGGGTACGTAATCAGCCCCAGCATTTT. Translation: CASSSGQGVRNQPQHF.

This chain joins TRBV5-1 and TRBJ2-7; TRBD1 matches 9 bases. J gave up 3 bases and V 2 bases, and 6 bases lay outside the gene matches. Germline V gene lookup returns CDR1 SGHRS and CDR2 YFSETQ. The CDR3 covers 15 residues. The CDR3 DNA is TGCGCCAGCAGCTTATACGGGACAGGGCGCTACGAGCAGTACTTC. It specifies CASSLYGTGRYEQYF.

A note on this clone: Other nucleotide sequences in the sample specify the same CDR3. The chain uses TRBV3-1 (or the pseudogene TRBV3-2) and TRBJ2-7; D gene uncertain. This CDR3 contains 12 residues. V was trimmed by 1 base and J by 6 bases, leaving 7 bases between them. Germline CDR1 and CDR2: LGHDT and YNNKEL (reference sequence). The CDR3 sequence is CASSQGAAEQYF. The DNA for the CDR3 is TGTGCCAGCAGCCAAGGTGCGGCCGAGCAGTACTTC.

The chain uses TRBV5-1 and TRBJ2-7, with D possibly being TRBD2 (6 bases). The V end lost 2 bases, the J end lost 5 bases, and 14 bases lay between the germline ends. CDR3 length equals 14 residues. CDR1 is SGHRS and CDR2 is YFSETQ in the germline V gene. The chain's CDR3 is CASSFGTGNDEQYF. The CDR3 bases are TGCGCCAGCAGCTTTGGGACTGGTAATGACGAGCAGTACTTC.

This clone occurred once. This chain uses TRBV6-6 with TRBJ2-2; unclear D gene. CDR1 and CDR2 from the germline V gene are MNHNY and SVGAGI (reference sequence). V lost 2 bases, J lost 1 base, and 2 bases lay in between. This CDR3 has 13 residues. In nucleotides, the CDR3 is TGTGCCAGCAGTTACCAGAACACCGGGGAGCTGTTTTTT. It specifies CASSYQNTGELFF.

The genes are TRBV11-2 and TRBJ2-5; perhaps TRBD2 as D (5 bases). The CDR3 is made up of 15 amino acids. V gave up 5 bases and J gave up 4 bases, with 17 bases separating them. Per germline, CDR1 SGHAT and CDR2 FQNNGV. CDR3 nucleotides: TGTGCCAGCAGCCAAGGACTCCTGGTAGGAGAGACCCAGTACTTC. It codes for CASSQGLLVGETQYF. The entire variable domain, with the rest obtained from reference TRBV11-2 and TRBJ2-5, is as follows: EAGVAQSPRYKIIEKRQSVAFWCNPISGHATLYWYQQILGQGPKLLIQFQNNGVVDDSQLPKDRFSAERLKGVDSTLKIQPAKLEDSAVYLCASSQGLLVGETQYFGPGTRLLVL.

The genes are TRBV13 and TRBJ2-7, with D possibly being TRBD1 (7 bases). From germline, CDR1 is PRHDT and CDR2 FYEKMQ (reference sequence). The germline V and J ends were trimmed by 2 bases and 3 bases, with 14 bases remaining between them. The CDR3 covers 15 residues. The CDR3 protein is CASSLQGGIHYEQYF. CDR3 nucleotides: TGTGCCAGCAGCTTACAGGGGGGTATCCACTACGAGCAGTACTTC.

This clone was detected only a few times. J is TRBJ2-7 and V is TRBV6-5, with D unclear. The CDR3 extends over 12 amino acids. Per the germline V gene, CDR1 is MNHEY and CDR2 is SVGAGI. The germline V and J ends were trimmed by 5 bases and 4 bases, with 9 bases remaining between them. The DNA of the CDR3 is TGTGCCAGCAGTCCCCTCAGATACGAGCAGTACTTC. This gives the protein CASSPLRYEQYF.

The V and J genes are TRBV19 and TRBJ1-2; TRBD1 matches at 7 bases. V was pared by 8 bases and J by 4 bases, with 1 base of the junction left unmatched. The germline V gene has CDR1 LNHDA and CDR2 SQIVND (reference sequence). The CDR3 is 11 residues long. CDR3 region: CASGTAYGYTF. The CDR3 DNA reads TGTGCCAGTGGGACAGCCTATGGCTACACCTTC.